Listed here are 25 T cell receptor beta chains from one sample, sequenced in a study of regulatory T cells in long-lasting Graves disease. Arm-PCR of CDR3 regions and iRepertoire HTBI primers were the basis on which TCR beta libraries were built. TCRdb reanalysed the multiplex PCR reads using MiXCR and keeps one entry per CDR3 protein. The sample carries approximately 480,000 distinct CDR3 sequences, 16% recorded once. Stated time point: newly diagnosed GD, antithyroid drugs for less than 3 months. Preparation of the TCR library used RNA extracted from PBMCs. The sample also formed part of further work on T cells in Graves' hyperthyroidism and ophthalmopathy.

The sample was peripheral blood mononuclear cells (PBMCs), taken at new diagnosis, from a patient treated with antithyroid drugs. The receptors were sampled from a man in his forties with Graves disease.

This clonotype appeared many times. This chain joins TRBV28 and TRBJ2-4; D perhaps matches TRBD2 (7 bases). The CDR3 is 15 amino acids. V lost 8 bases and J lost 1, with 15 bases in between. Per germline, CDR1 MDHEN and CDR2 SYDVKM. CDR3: CASGVGGAAKNIQYF. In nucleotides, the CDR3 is TGTGCCAGCGGGGTGGGGGGGGCGGCCAAAAACATTCAGTACTTC.

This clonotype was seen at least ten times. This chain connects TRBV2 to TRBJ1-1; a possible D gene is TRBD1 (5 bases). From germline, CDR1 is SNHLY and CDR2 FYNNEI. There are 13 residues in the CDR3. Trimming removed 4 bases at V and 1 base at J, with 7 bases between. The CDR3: CASSARANTEAFF. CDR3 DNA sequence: TGTGCCAGCAGTGCCAGGGCGAACACTGAAGCTTTCTTT.

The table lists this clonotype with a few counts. CDR3 DNA sequence: TGTGCCTGGAGCCTGACAGATACGCAGTATTTT. The encoded protein is CAWSLTDTQYF. V and J are TRBV30 and TRBJ2-3; D gene unclear. From germline, CDR1 is GTSNPN and CDR2 SVGIG (reference sequence). The V and J ends lost 3 bases and 3 bases respectively, with 4 bases between them. This CDR3 is built from 11 residues.

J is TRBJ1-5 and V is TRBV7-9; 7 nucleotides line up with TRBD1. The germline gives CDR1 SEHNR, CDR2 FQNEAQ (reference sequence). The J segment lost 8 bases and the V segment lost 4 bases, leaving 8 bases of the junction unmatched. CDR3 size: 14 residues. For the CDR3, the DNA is TGTGCCAGCAGCTCGGGACAGTCCTTTAAGCCCCAGCATTTT. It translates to CASSSGQSFKPQHF.

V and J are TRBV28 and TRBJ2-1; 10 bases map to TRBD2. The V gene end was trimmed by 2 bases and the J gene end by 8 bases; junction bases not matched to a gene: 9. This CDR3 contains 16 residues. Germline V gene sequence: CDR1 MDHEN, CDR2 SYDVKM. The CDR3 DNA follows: TGTGCCAGCAGTTTAACCTTGAGCGGGAGGGAGGATGAGCAGTTCTTC. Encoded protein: CASSLTLSGREDEQFF.

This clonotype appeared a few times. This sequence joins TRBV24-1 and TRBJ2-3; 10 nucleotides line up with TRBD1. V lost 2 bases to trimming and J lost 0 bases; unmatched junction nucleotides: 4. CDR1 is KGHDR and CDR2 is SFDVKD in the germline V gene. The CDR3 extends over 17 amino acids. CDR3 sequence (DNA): TGTGCCACCAGTGATTCCGGGACAGGGGTCAGCACAGATACGCAGTATTTT. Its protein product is CATSDSGTGVSTDTQYF.

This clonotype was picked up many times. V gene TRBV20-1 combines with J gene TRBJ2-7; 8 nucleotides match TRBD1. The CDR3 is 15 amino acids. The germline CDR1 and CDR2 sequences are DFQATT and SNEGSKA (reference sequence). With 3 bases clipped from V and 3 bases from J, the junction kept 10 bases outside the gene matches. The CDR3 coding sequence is TGCAGTGCTAGCAAAGAACAGGGGGTTAACTACGAGCAGTACTTC. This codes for CSASKEQGVNYEQYF.

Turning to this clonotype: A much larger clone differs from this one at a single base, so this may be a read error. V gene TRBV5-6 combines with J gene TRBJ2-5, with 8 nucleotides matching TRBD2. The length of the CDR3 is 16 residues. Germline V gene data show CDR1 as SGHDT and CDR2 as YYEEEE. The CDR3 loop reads CASSWGGSGAQETRYF. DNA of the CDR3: TGTGCCAGCAGCTGGGGTGGTAGCGGGGCCCAAGAGACCCGGTACTTC.

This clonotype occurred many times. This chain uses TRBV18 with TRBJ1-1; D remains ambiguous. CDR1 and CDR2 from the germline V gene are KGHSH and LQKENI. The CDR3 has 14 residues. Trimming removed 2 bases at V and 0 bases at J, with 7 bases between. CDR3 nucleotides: TGTGCCAGCTCACCATGGCAATTGAACACTGAAGCTTTCTTT. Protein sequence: CASSPWQLNTEAFF.

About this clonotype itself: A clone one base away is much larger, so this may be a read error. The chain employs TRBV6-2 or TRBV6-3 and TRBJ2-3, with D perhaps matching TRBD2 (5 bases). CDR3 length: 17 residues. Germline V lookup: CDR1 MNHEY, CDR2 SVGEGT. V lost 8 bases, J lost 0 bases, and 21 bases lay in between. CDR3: CASGGIGPSGSTDTQYF. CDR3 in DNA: TGTGCCAGCGGTGGGATTGGACCTTCGGGGAGCACAGATACGCAGTATTTT.

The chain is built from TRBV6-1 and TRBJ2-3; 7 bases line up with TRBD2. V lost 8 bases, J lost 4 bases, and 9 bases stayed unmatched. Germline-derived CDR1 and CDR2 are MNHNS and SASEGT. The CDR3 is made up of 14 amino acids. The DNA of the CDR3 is TGTGCCAGCGCCCTACTAGCGTCCCCAGATACGCAGTATTTT. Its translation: CASALLASPDTQYF.

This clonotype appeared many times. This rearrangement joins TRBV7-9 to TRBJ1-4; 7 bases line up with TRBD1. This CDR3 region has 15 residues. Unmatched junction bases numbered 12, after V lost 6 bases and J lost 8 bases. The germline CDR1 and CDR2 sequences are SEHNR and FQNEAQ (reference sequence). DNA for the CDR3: TGTGCCAGCAGTAGTGGACAGGTCGGACGGGAAAAACTGTTTTTT. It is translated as CASSSGQVGREKLFF.

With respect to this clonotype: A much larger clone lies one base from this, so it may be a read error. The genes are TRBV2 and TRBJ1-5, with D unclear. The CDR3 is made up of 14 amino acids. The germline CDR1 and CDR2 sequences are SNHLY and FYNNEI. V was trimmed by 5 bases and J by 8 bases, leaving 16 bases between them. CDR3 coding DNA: TGTGCCAGCAGTCCCGACGGGTTCTGGAAGCCCCAGCATTTT. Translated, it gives CASSPDGFWKPQHF.

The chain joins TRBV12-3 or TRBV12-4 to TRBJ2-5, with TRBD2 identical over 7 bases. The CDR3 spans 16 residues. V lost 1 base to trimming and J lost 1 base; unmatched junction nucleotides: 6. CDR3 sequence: CASSLGQASGQETQYF. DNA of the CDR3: TGTGCCAGCAGTTTAGGGCAGGCTAGCGGCCAAGAGACCCAGTACTTC.

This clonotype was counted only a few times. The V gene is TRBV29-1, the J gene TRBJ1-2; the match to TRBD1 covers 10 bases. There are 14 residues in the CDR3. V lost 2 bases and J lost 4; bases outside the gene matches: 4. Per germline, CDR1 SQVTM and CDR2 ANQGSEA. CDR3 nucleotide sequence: TGCAGCGTTGAATTCCGGACAGGGGGCTATGGCTACACCTTC. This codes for CSVEFRTGGYGYTF.

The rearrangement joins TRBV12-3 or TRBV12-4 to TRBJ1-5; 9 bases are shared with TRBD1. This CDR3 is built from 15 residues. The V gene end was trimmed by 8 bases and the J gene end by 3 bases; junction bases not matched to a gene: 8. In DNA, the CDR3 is TGTGCCAGCGGCGGAGGACAGGGGATCAATCAGCCCCAGCATTTT. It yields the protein CASGGGQGINQPQHF.

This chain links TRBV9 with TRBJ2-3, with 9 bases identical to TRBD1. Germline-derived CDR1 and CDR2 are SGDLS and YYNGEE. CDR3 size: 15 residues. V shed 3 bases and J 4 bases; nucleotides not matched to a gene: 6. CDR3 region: CASSGRQGDPDTQYF. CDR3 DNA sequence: TGTGCCAGCAGCGGGCGACAGGGGGACCCAGATACGCAGTATTTT.

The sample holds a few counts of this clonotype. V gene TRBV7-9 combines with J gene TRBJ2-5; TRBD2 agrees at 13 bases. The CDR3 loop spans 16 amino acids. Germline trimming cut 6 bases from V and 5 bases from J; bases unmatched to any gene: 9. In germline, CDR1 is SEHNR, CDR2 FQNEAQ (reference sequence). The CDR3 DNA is TGTGCCAGCAGACCTCCGGGACTAGCGGGAATCGAGACCCAGTACTTC. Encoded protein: CASRPPGLAGIETQYF.

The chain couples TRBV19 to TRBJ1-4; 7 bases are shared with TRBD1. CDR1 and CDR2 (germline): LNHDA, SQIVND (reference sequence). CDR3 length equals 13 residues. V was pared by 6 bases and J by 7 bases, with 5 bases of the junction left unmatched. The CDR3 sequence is CASSRDSPEKLFF. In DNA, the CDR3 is TGTGCCAGTAGCCGGGACAGTCCTGAAAAACTGTTTTTT.

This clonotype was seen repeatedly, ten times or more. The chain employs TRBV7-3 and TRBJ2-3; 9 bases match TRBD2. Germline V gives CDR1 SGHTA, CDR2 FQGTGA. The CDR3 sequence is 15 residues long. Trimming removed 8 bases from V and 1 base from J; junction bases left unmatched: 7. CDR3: CASQGAGGGTDTQYF. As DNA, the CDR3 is TGTGCCAGCCAAGGTGCGGGAGGGGGCACAGATACGCAGTATTTT.

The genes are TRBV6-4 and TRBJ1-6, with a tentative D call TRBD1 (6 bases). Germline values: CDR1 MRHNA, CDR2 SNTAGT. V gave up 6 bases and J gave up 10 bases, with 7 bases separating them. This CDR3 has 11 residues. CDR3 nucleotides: TGTGCCAGCAGGACAGGCTCACCCCTCCACTTT. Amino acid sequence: CASRTGSPLHF.

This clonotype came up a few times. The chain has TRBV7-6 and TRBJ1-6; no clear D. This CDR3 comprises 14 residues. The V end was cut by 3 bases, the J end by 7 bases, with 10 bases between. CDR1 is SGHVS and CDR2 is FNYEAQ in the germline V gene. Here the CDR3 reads CASSLPGENSPLHF. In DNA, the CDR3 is TGTGCCAGCAGCTTGCCCGGGGAGAATTCACCCCTCCACTTT.

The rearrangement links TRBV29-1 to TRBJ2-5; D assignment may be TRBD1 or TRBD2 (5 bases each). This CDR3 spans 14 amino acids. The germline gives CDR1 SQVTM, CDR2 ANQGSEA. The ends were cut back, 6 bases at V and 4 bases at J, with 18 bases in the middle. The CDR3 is CSVAGTAVGETQYF. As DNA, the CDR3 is TGCAGCGTAGCCGGGACCGCCGTAGGAGAGACCCAGTACTTC.

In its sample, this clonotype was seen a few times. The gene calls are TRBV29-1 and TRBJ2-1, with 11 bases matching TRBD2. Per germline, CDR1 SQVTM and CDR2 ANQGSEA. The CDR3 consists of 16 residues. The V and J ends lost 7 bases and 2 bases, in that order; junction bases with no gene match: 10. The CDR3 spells CSAQGLAGFTYNEQFF. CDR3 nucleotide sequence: TGCAGCGCCCAAGGACTAGCGGGCTTTACCTACAATGAGCAGTTCTTC.

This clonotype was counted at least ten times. The CDR3 loop reads CASSLIVDRGVSYEQYF. DNA of the CDR3: TGTGCCAGCAGCTTAATAGTCGACAGGGGAGTATCCTACGAGCAGTACTTC. The chain links TRBV7-2 to TRBJ2-7; TRBD1 matches 8 bases. Germline V lookup: CDR1 SGHTA, CDR2 FQGNSA. The ends lost 2 bases at V and 1 base at J; junction bases unmatched: 10. The CDR3 spans 17 residues.